This is a list of T cell receptor beta chains from one sample in a study of cytomegalovirus exposure and HLA in healthy donors. TCRdb keeps only in-frame clones here, not all; method: immunoSEQ multiplex PCR. The sample holds some 150,000 clones, 85% to 90% seen once. Sequences were obtained from PBMCs. These receptor sequences come from a woman between 18 and 29 years old in good health and CMV-seropositive. CDR3s include the opening cysteine and the closing phenylalanine or tryptophan. The D gene is left open where the match is weak. Some rows have no size entry. The others give once, few or many, or a class for an expanded clone.

J gene,D gene,V gene,clone size,CDR3 length,CDR3 DNA,CDR3 protein
TRBJ2-7,NA,TRBV28,NA,15,TGTGCCAGCAGTAAGAGAGGACAGCGGTCCTACGAGCAGTACTTC,CASSKRGQRSYEQYF
TRBJ2-3,TRBD1,TRBV18,NA,13,TGTGCCAGCTCCAGGGGGAACACAGATACGCAGTATTTT,CASSRGNTDTQYF
TRBJ1-2,NA,TRBV5-4,NA,14,TGTGCCAGCAGCCCCAGAGGTGAAGTCGATGGCTACACCTTC,CASSPRGEVDGYTF
TRBJ2-7,NA,TRBV7-8,NA,12,TGTGCCAGCAGCTTAGGAGGGCACGAGCAGTACTTC,CASSLGGHEQYF
TRBJ1-5,NA,TRBV27,NA,17,TGTGCCAGCAGTGGGCAGGGCGGTGGACCTAGCAATCAGCCCCAGCATTTT,CASSGQGGGPSNQPQHF
TRBJ2-7,NA,TRBV27,NA,15,TGTGCCAGCAGTTCTCGGGACTCCAGGAGCTACGAGCAGTACTTC,CASSSRDSRSYEQYF
TRBJ2-3,TRBD1,TRBV10-2,NA,18,TGCGCCAGCAGTGAGGTCACAGGGGGTGATACTAGCACAGATACGCAGTATTTT,CASSEVTGGDTSTDTQYF
TRBJ2-3,TRBD2,TRBV5-6,NA,16,TGTGCCAGCAGCGCCTATAGCGGGCACGCCCCAGATACGCAGTATTTT,CASSAYSGHAPDTQYF
TRBJ2-1,NA,TRBV28,NA,14,TGTGCCAGCAGTTTATACGGGTCCTACAATGAGCAGTTCTTC,CASSLYGSYNEQFF
TRBJ2-7,TRBD2,TRBV9,NA,15,TGTGCCAGCAGCGTAGAGGGAGGGTCCTCCTACGAGCAGTACTTC,CASSVEGGSSYEQYF
TRBJ2-7,NA,TRBV29-1,NA,13,TGCAGCGTTGGAGGCGGTTACTCCTACGAGCAGTACTTC,CSVGGGYSYEQYF
TRBJ2-1,TRBD2,TRBV10-3,once,15,TGTGCCATCAGTGAGTCGACTAGCGGGAACAATGAGCAGTTCTTC,CAISESTSGNNEQFF
TRBJ2-3,TRBD2,TRBV11-3,NA,17,TGTGCCAGCAGCAAATCTAGCGGGAGGGCTTTTGCAGATACGCAGTATTTT,CASSKSSGRAFADTQYF
TRBJ2-2,TRBD1,TRBV10-3,NA,15,TGTGCCATCAGTACCGGGACAGCGAACACCGGGGAGCTGTTTTTT,CAISTGTANTGELFF
TRBJ2-6,NA,TRBV6-6,once,15,TGTGCCAGCAGTTACTCCAGCTCTGGGGCCAACGTCCTGACTTTC,CASSYSSSGANVLTF
TRBJ2-1,TRBD2,TRBV9,NA,19,TGTGCCAGCAGCGTGAGCTGGACCAAGCGGGAGGGCCGGTACAATGAGCAGTTCTTC,CASSVSWTKREGRYNEQFF
TRBJ2-1,TRBD1,TRBV10-3,NA,11,TGTGCCATCATGCGGACAGGCGAGCAGTTCTTC,CAIMRTGEQFF
TRBJ1-3,NA,TRBV13,NA,15,TGTGCCAGCAGCTTTCTGACAGGAACTGGAAACACCATATATTTT,CASSFLTGTGNTIYF
TRBJ1-1,NA,TRBV9,NA,15,TGTGCCAGCGAGAGTATAGGCGGAATGAACACTGAAGCTTTCTTT,CASESIGGMNTEAFF
TRBJ1-4,TRBD1,TRBV27,NA,16,TGTGCCAGCAGACCCCAGAACAGGGGAACTAATGAAAAACTGTTTTTT,CASRPQNRGTNEKLFF
TRBJ2-5,NA,TRBV20-1,NA,10,TGCAGTGCCCAGGCGGAGACCCAGTACTTC,CSAQAETQYF
TRBJ2-1,TRBD2,TRBV9,NA,14,TGTGCCAGCAGCATCGGGACTAGCGGGGGGGAGCAGTTCTTC,CASSIGTSGGEQFF
TRBJ2-1,TRBD2,TRBV6-5,NA,14,TGTGCCAGCGGACGGACTAGCGGATACAATGAGCAGTTCTTC,CASGRTSGYNEQFF
TRBJ2-1,NA,TRBV29-1,NA,13,TGCAGCCACCCGACAGTCCTGGACAATGAGCAGTTCTTC,CSHPTVLDNEQFF
TRBJ2-5,NA,TRBV30,NA,11,TGTGCCTGGAGTAGAGTTGAGACCCAGTACTTC,CAWSRVETQYF
TRBJ2-7,TRBD2,TRBV11-2,once,16,TGTGCCAGCAGCTCCAATTTAGCGGGGGGCTCCTACGAGCAGTACTTC,CASSSNLAGGSYEQYF
TRBJ2-1,TRBD2,TRBV2,NA,20,TGTGCCAGCAGTAAGAGGGCTAGCGGGAGTCTAAGTAGGGAGGCCAATGAGCAGTTCTTC,CASSKRASGSLSREANEQFF